This TCR beta chain stems from a study of OX40 agonist ivuxolimab in advanced cancers. On this clone: Its matching antigen is unknown.

Libraries were prepared by immunoSEQ multiplex PCR; TCRdb keeps only in-frame clonotypes and omits some of them. The data contain about 72,000 clones, about 88% of them singletons. Study findings and constraints: Among patients with partial responses at 0.1-3.0 mg/kg, clonal expansion was among the lowest. Clonal expansion from baseline to week 6 occurred in both CD4+ and CD8+ T cells. Expanded clones belonging to CD8+ T cells outnumbered, on average, those of CD4+.

The J segment lost 3 bases and the V segment lost 3 bases, leaving 2 bases of the junction unmatched. CDR1 and CDR2 (germline): WSHSY, SAAADI. This CDR3 has 14 residues. The rearrangement links TRBV10-2 to TRBJ2-1; 7 bases agree with TRBD2. The sequence was collected from an adult with an advanced solid tumor such as melanoma, head and neck, liver or kidney cancer. The sequencing here drew on CD4+ or CD8+ T cells sorted from blood, taken in a trial of the OX40 agonist ivuxolimab. The DNA of the CDR3 is TGCGCCAGCAGTGAACGGGAGGTCTACAATGAGCAGTTCTTC. Residues: CASSEREVYNEQFF.